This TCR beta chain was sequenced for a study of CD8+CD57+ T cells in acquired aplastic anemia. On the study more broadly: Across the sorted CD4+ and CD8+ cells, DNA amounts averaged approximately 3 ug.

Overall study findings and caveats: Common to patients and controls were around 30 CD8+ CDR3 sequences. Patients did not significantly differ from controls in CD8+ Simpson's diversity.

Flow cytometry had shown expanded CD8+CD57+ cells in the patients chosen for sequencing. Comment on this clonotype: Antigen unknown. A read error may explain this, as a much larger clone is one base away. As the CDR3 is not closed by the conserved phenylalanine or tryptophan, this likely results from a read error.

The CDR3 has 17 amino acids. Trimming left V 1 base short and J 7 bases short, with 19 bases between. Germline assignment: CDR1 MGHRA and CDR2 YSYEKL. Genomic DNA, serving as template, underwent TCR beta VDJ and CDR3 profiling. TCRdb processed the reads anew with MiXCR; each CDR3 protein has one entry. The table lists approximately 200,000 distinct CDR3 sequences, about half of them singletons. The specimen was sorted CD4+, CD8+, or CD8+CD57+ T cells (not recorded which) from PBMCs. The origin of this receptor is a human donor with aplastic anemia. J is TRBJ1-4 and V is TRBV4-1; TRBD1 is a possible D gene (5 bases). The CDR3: CASSQGGWGRASEKLFI. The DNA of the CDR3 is TGCGCCAGCAGCCAAGGGGGATGGGGACGCGCAAGTGAAAAACTGTTTATT.